These 25 T cell receptor beta chains came from one sample sequenced in a study of blood T cell repertoires in COVID-19. Sequencing used immunoSEQ multiplex PCR; TCRdb keeps in-frame clones, though not all of them. Of 80,000 to 95,000 clones listed, around four fifths are singletons. Source material: peripheral blood. The receptors stem from a woman of 80 years or more with active or convalescent COVID-19.

This chain links TRBV30 with TRBJ2-2; 7 bases match TRBD1. Germline V gene sequence: CDR1 GTSNPN, CDR2 SVGIG (reference sequence). This CDR3 has 13 residues. V lost 5 bases to trimming and J lost 4 bases; unmatched junction nucleotides: 4. The DNA of the CDR3 is TGTGCCTGGCACACAGGGGTCACCGGGGAGCTGTTTTTT. Translated: CAWHTGVTGELFF.

The rearrangement links TRBV11-3 to TRBJ1-4; 9 nucleotides agree with TRBD1. Germline CDR1 SGHNT, CDR2 YENEEA. The CDR3 loop spans 15 amino acids. V lost 5 bases to trimming and J lost 7 bases; unmatched junction nucleotides: 8. CDR3 sequence (DNA): TGTGCCAGCAGCGTAACAGGGGGCAGGGGTGAAAAACTGTTTTTT. Translating it yields CASSVTGGRGEKLFF.

This chain links TRBV21-1 with TRBJ2-6; TRBD1, the table's D call, was not compared with the DNA. TRBV21-1 is an annotated pseudogene. The CDR3 sequence is 20 residues long. CDR3 residues: CASSTCYDRGVRSGANVLTF. CDR3 sequence (DNA): TGTGCCAGCAGCACCTGTTATGACAGGGGGGTAAGATCTGGGGCCAACGTCCTGACTTTC.

This chain links TRBV5-1 with TRBJ1-6; TRBD1 matches 7 bases. V gave up 4 bases and J gave up 7 bases; unmatched junction bases: 5. CDR1 and CDR2 from the germline V gene are SGHRS and YFSETQ. The CDR3 is made up of 14 amino acids. CDR3 amino acids: CASSRGQSNSPLHF. In DNA form, the CDR3 reads TGCGCCAGCAGCAGGGGACAGTCCAATTCACCCCTCCACTTT. Full variable domain (missing parts from reference TRBV5-1 and TRBJ1-6): KAGVTQTPRYLIKTRGQQVTLSCSPISGHRSVSWYQQTPGQGLQFLFEYFSETQRNKGNFPGRFSGRQFSNSRSEMNVSTLELGDSALYLCASSRGQSNSPLHFGNGTRLTVT.

The V gene is TRBV7-8, the J gene TRBJ1-2; the D is unclear. The CDR3 has 12 amino acids. The germline CDR1 and CDR2 sequences are SGHVS and FQNEAQ. Trimming stripped 4 bases from V and 7 bases from J, with 10 bases between. CDR3 in DNA: TGTGCCAGCAGCTCCCCTCCCTCTGGCTACACCTTC. Translating it yields CASSSPPSGYTF.

The chain carries TRBV11-2 and TRBJ2-2, with D possibly being TRBD1 (6 bases). Germline CDR1 SGHAT, CDR2 FQNNGV. The V and J ends lost 5 bases and 5 bases respectively, with 12 bases between them. This CDR3 contains 14 residues. Here the CDR3 DNA reads TGTGCCAGCAGCCGCAGGGGAAATACCGGGGAGCTGTTTTTT. Its translation is CASSRRGNTGELFF.

This clone occurred once. This sequence joins TRBV12-3 or TRBV12-4 and TRBJ2-4; a possible D gene is TRBD2 (5 bases). This CDR3 is built from 12 residues. Trimming cost V 6 bases and J 3 bases, with 6 bases left between them. The CDR3 sequence is CASRGVKNIQYF. The CDR3 nucleotides are TGTGCCAGCAGGGGAGTCAAAAACATTCAGTACTTC.

V and J are TRBV30 and TRBJ1-2; D unclear. CDR1 is GTSNPN and CDR2 is SVGIG in the germline V gene (reference sequence). There are 15 residues in the CDR3. The V gene lost 0 bases and the J gene lost 5 bases, with 16 bases spanning the gap. Written as DNA, the CDR3 is TGTGCCTGGAGTGTCCCTATAGAGGGTCGGTATGGCTACACCTTC. This gives the protein CAWSVPIEGRYGYTF.

The V call is TRBV11-2, the J call TRBJ2-7, with 10 bases that match TRBD2. The junction had 2 bases not matched to a gene; V was cut back by 5 bases and J by 4 bases. CDR3 length equals 13 residues. Germline V gene data show CDR1 as SGHAT and CDR2 as FQNNGV. The CDR3 DNA follows: TGTGCCAGCAGCCCTAGCGGGAGTTACGAGCAGTACTTC. It translates to CASSPSGSYEQYF.

The gene calls are TRBV7-9 and TRBJ1-5; D is perhaps TRBD1 (6 bases). With 4 bases removed from V and 3 bases from J, the gap between germline ends came to 10 bases. The germline V gene encodes CDR1 SEHNR and CDR2 FQNEAQ (reference sequence). The length of the CDR3 is 14 residues. The CDR3 here is CASSSGQSNQPQHF. CDR3 in DNA: TGTGCCAGCAGCTCAGGACAGTCCAATCAGCCCCAGCATTTT.

The genes are TRBV19 and TRBJ2-4; TRBD2 is a possible D gene (6 bases). Between the trimmed V and J ends, which lost 3 bases and 3 bases, there was a span of 18 bases. The CDR3 contains 17 residues. Germline-derived CDR1 and CDR2 are LNHDA and SQIVND (reference sequence). CDR3 DNA sequence: TGTGCCAGTAGTATTACCCTCGGAGGGGCCGGCAAAAACATTCAGTACTTC. It is translated as CASSITLGGAGKNIQYF.

The CDR3, as DNA: TGTGCCTGGAGGATATCGGGAGTCGAGAACACTGAAGCTTTCTTT. This codes for CAWRISGVENTEAFF. This sequence joins TRBV30 and TRBJ1-1; D unclear. Germline V gene lookup returns CDR1 GTSNPN and CDR2 SVGIG (reference sequence). CDR3 length: 15 residues. The ends were cut back, 3 bases at V and 1 base at J, with 15 bases in the middle. The whole variable domain, filled in from reference TRBV30 and TRBJ1-1, reads SQTIHQWPATLVQPVGSPLSLECTVEGTSNPNLYWYRQAAGRGLQLLFYSVGIGQISSEVPQNLSASRPQDRQFILSSKKLLLSDSGFYLCAWRISGVENTEAFFGQGTRLTVV.

The gene calls are TRBV28 and TRBJ2-2; 8 bases match TRBD1. Germline trimming cut 6 bases from V and 7 bases from J; bases unmatched to any gene: 7. CDR1 and CDR2 from the germline V gene are MDHEN and SYDVKM. CDR3 length equals 14 residues. CDR3 amino acids: CASSQDRGYGELFF. The CDR3 DNA follows: TGTGCCAGCAGCCAAGACAGGGGATACGGGGAGCTGTTTTTT.

The chain links TRBV4-2 to TRBJ1-1; D not resolved. The CDR3 is made up of 14 amino acids. Trimming left V 0 bases short and J 1 base short, with 6 bases between. The germline gives CDR1 LGHNA, CDR2 YNFKEQ. The CDR3 DNA sequence: TGTGCCAGCAGCCAAGACAGTGCGAACACTGAAGCTTTCTTT. Protein: CASSQDSANTEAFF.

V usage is TRBV10-3 and J usage is TRBJ2-3; TRBD1 matches at 7 bases. This CDR3 comprises 14 residues. J lost 8 bases, V lost 3 bases, and 8 bases had no gene match. Germline V gives CDR1 ENHRY, CDR2 SYGVKD. This CDR3 reads CAISDYVPGGTQYF. The CDR3 DNA sequence: TGTGCCATCAGTGATTACGTCCCAGGGGGTACGCAGTATTTT.

V and J are TRBV4-1 and TRBJ2-3; 10 bases map to TRBD2. The germline CDR1 and CDR2 sequences are MGHRA and YSYEKL. The CDR3 is 16 residues long. V shed 4 bases and J 3 bases; nucleotides not matched to a gene: 7. Here the CDR3 DNA reads TGCGCCAGCAGCCCCACTAGCGGGGAGGCAACAGATACGCAGTATTTT. Amino acids: CASSPTSGEATDTQYF.

The rearrangement uses TRBV2 and TRBJ2-1; the match to TRBD1 covers 9 bases. The CDR3 extends over 14 amino acids. Trimming removed 5 bases from V and 6 bases from J; junction bases left unmatched: 5. From germline, CDR1 is SNHLY and CDR2 FYNNEI. The CDR3 reads CASSTGTGINEQFF. As DNA, the CDR3 is TGTGCCAGCAGTACCGGGACAGGGATCAATGAGCAGTTCTTC.

The chain is built from TRBV18 and TRBJ2-2; possible D gene TRBD2, 5 bases. This CDR3 contains 14 residues. Looked up from germline, CDR1 is KGHSH and CDR2 is LQKENI. The V gene lost 4 bases and the J gene lost 7 bases, with 13 bases spanning the gap. Here the CDR3 DNA reads TGTGCCAGCTCACTCGGTGGAGGAGTCGGGGAGCTGTTTTTT. This encodes CASSLGGGVGELFF.

This chain connects TRBV15 to TRBJ2-1; 8 bases align to TRBD1. The junction had 7 bases not matched to a gene; V was cut back by 5 bases and J by 4 bases. CDR3 length: 15 amino acids. Germline-derived CDR1 and CDR2 are LNHNV and YYDKDF (reference sequence). The CDR3 DNA sequence: TGTGCCACCAGCGACGGACAGGGTTTTTACAATGAGCAGTTCTTC. This gives the protein CATSDGQGFYNEQFF.

The chain combines TRBV6-1 with TRBJ2-5; TRBD1 agrees at 10 bases. There are 15 residues in the CDR3. Germline loops: CDR1 MNHNS, CDR2 SASEGT. V shed 3 bases and J 5 bases; nucleotides not matched to a gene: 6. CDR3 in amino acids: CASSDDRGPGETQYF. CDR3 DNA: TGTGCCAGCAGTGACGACAGGGGGCCAGGGGAGACCCAGTACTTC.

The CDR3: CSAKHEAFF. DNA of the CDR3: TGCAGTGCTAAACATGAAGCTTTCTTT. This sequence joins TRBV20-1 and TRBJ1-1; D gene uncertain. V was trimmed by 4 bases and J by 7 bases, leaving 4 bases between them. The CDR3 is 9 amino acids. Per germline, CDR1 DFQATT and CDR2 SNEGSKA (reference sequence).

This clone came up once. The V call is TRBV29-1, the J call TRBJ1-1, with D unclear. This CDR3 has 14 residues. Trimming took 4 bases from V and 0 from J, leaving 12 bases between them. Germline V gives CDR1 SQVTM, CDR2 ANQGSEA. CDR3 sequence reads: CSVVPMFMNTEAFF. CDR3 bases: TGCAGCGTTGTACCTATGTTCATGAACACTGAAGCTTTCTTT.

In DNA form, the CDR3 reads TGTGCCAGTAGCCGACAGGGATTGAACACTGAAGCTTTCTTT. Residues: CASSRQGLNTEAFF. The genes are TRBV19 and TRBJ1-1, with 7 nucleotides matching TRBD1. Germline-derived CDR1 and CDR2 are LNHDA and SQIVND (reference sequence). This CDR3 is built from 14 residues. Losses at the gene ends were 6 bases for V and 0 bases for J; bases not matched to a gene: 4. The full variable domain, its missing parts supplied by reference TRBV19 and TRBJ1-1, is DGGITQSPKYLFRKEGQNVTLSCEQNLNHDAMYWYRQDPGQGLRLIYYSQIVNDFQKGDIAEGYSVSREKKESFPLTVTSAQKNPTAFYLCASSRQGLNTEAFFGQGTRLTVV.

About this clone itself: Because the CDR3's place on the DNA is in doubt, the DNA is left out and the CDR3 is given as listed by TCRdb. The chain combines TRBV9 with TRBJ2-4; the DNA was not used to check the table's D call, TRBD2. With termini counted, the CDR3 has 14 amino acids. Germline V gene lookup returns CDR1 SGDLS and CDR2 YYNGEE. CDR3 sequence: CASSQTTVGPGQYF.

This clone was counted once. This chain uses TRBV7-9 with TRBJ1-1; D remains ambiguous. The CDR3 extends over 13 amino acids. Trimming removed 5 bases from V and 3 bases from J, with 10 bases in between. Germline CDR1 SEHNR, CDR2 FQNEAQ (reference sequence). The CDR3 reads CASSPRRDTEAFF. CDR3 bases: TGTGCCAGCAGCCCAAGGCGGGACACTGAAGCTTTCTTT.